These 15 T cell receptor beta chains were all obtained from the same sample, sequenced in a study of blood T cell repertoires in COVID-19. The repertoire was sequenced with immunoSEQ multiplex PCR; TCRdb's copy has only in-frame clones and lacks some. The data contain about 140,000 clones, roughly 79% of them singletons. Material for sequencing was PBMCs or T cells enriched from blood (not recorded which). Receptors were obtained from a woman aged 45-65 years who had recovered from COVID-19.

In this sample, this clone turned up a few times. The rearrangement joins TRBV5-8 to TRBJ1-5, with 9 bases fitting TRBD1. This CDR3 is built from 15 residues. With V trimmed by 4 bases and J by 4 bases, 6 bases remained unmatched. Germline values: CDR1 SGHTS, CDR2 YDEGEE. CDR3 DNA: TGTGCCAGCAGCCCCCGGGACAGGGAAAATCAGCCCCAGCATTTT. Translating it yields CASSPRDRENQPQHF.

The chain links TRBV27 to TRBJ1-5, with 10 bases identical to TRBD1. Germline V gene lookup returns CDR1 MNHEY and CDR2 SMNVEV (reference sequence). The CDR3 is 16 amino acids. V gave up 6 bases and J gave up 1 base; unmatched junction bases: 6. For the CDR3, the DNA is TGTGCCAGCAGGTTAAGGGGACAGGGGAGCAATCAGCCCCAGCATTTT. This translates into CASRLRGQGSNQPQHF.

V gene TRBV21-1 combines with J gene TRBJ2-7; no DNA check was done on the table's D call, TRBD1. TRBV21-1 corresponds to a pseudogene. The CDR3 has 18 amino acids. CDR3 protein: CASSNSYMDRGRPYEQYF. The CDR3, as DNA: TGTGCCAGCAGCAATTCGTACATGGACAGGGGGCGCCCCTACGAGCAGTACTTC.

The chain recombines TRBV29-1 with TRBJ2-3, with D unresolved. Germline assignment: CDR1 SQVTM and CDR2 ANQGSEA. This CDR3 is built from 13 residues. V was trimmed by 6 bases and J by 2 bases, leaving 12 bases between them. CDR3 DNA: TGCAGCGTGACGATGGCGGTCACAGATACGCAGTATTTT. Translation: CSVTMAVTDTQYF.

A few counts support this clone. This chain joins TRBV7-3 and TRBJ2-1, with D tentatively TRBD1 (7 bases). The germline gives CDR1 SGHTA, CDR2 FQGTGA. V lost 6 bases to trimming and J lost 9 bases, with 15 bases between them. The CDR3 totals 13 residues. For the CDR3, the DNA is TGTGCCAGCAGTTACCAGGGGGGAAGTGAGCAGTTCTTC. Its translation: CASSYQGGSEQFF.

This clone was recorded a few times. Other DNA sequences in the same sample also yield this CDR3. The J gene is TRBJ1-3, the V gene TRBV12-5, with TRBD1 as a possible D gene (5 bases). Between the trimmed V and J ends, which lost 1 base and 5 bases, there was a span of 9 bases. CDR3 size: 14 residues. Germline V gene sequence: CDR1 LGHNT, CDR2 FRNRAP. The DNA of the CDR3 is TGTGCTAGTGGTTTGGGACAGAGAAGAAACACCATATATTTT. This encodes CASGLGQRRNTIYF.

The chain combines TRBV18 with TRBJ2-7, with 8 nucleotides matching TRBD2. CDR1 is KGHSH and CDR2 is LQKENI in the germline V gene. V lost 3 bases and J lost 2; bases outside the gene matches: 6. The CDR3 extends over 15 amino acids. The CDR3 spells CASSPRTSGAYEQYF. The CDR3 nucleotides are TGTGCCAGCTCACCTCGAACTAGCGGAGCCTACGAGCAGTACTTC.

The V and J genes are TRBV27 and TRBJ1-4; perhaps TRBD1 as D (5 bases). This CDR3 comprises 13 residues. The V and J ends lost 6 bases and 6 bases respectively, with 11 bases between them. CDR1 is MNHEY, CDR2 SMNVEV, per germline (reference sequence). The CDR3 protein is CASRRGEYEKLFF. The CDR3 DNA reads TGTGCCAGCAGACGGGGGGAGTATGAAAAACTGTTTTTT. Full variable domain (rest looked up from reference TRBV27 and TRBJ1-4): EAQVTQNPRYLITVTGKKLTVTCSQNMNHEYMSWYRQDPGLGLRQIYYSMNVEVTDKGDVPEGYKVSRKEKRNFPLILESPSPNQTSLYFCASRRGEYEKLFFGSGTQLSVL.

V and J are TRBV10-3 and TRBJ1-1; 7 bases align to TRBD1. From germline, CDR1 is ENHRY and CDR2 SYGVKD. This CDR3 is 12 amino acids long. Losses at the gene ends were 10 bases for V and 6 bases for J; bases not matched to a gene: 8. The CDR3 here is CATGQADSEAFF. CDR3 in DNA: TGTGCCACTGGACAGGCGGATTCTGAAGCTTTCTTT.

CDR3 residues: CASSLGGRINSPLHF. The DNA for the CDR3 is TGTGCCAGCAGTTTGGGGGGACGGATTAATTCACCCCTCCACTTT. The V and J genes are TRBV27 and TRBJ1-6; D may be TRBD1 (5 bases). V was shortened by 3 bases and J by 6 bases, with 12 bases between the two germline ends. The CDR3 is made up of 15 amino acids. CDR1 MNHEY and CDR2 SMNVEV come from the germline V gene (reference sequence).

The chain is built from TRBV18 and TRBJ1-4; maybe TRBD1 (6 bases). The CDR3 covers 14 residues. V was trimmed by 3 bases and J by 6 bases, leaving 11 bases between them. In germline, CDR1 is KGHSH, CDR2 LQKENI. The CDR3, as DNA: TGTGCCAGCTCACCCCCCAGGGGCGATGAAAAACTGTTTTTT. Its protein product is CASSPPRGDEKLFF.

The gene calls are TRBV11-3 and TRBJ1-1, with 8 positions matching TRBD1. Germline V lookup: CDR1 SGHNT, CDR2 YENEEA. With V trimmed by 5 bases and J by 3 bases, 11 bases remained unmatched. This CDR3 has 16 residues. CDR3 in amino acids: CASSTDRGQKHTEAFF. CDR3 coding DNA: TGTGCCAGCAGCACCGACAGGGGACAAAAACACACTGAAGCTTTCTTT. Drawing the rest from reference TRBV11-3 and TRBJ1-1, the complete variable domain is EAGVVQSPRYKIIEKKQPVAFWCNPISGHNTLYWYLQNLGQGPELLIRYENEEAVDDSQLPKDRFSAERLKGVDSTLKIQPAELGDSAVYLCASSTDRGQKHTEAFFGQGTRLTVV.

The chain combines TRBV6-2 or TRBV6-3 with TRBJ1-1; D possibly corresponds to TRBD1 (5 bases). Trimming stripped 2 bases from V and 1 base from J, with 8 bases between. The germline gives CDR1 MNHEY, CDR2 SVGEGT. This CDR3 is 14 amino acids long. Here the CDR3 reads CASSYRGSNTEAFF. The CDR3 coding sequence is TGTGCCAGCAGTTACAGGGGATCGAACACTGAAGCTTTCTTT.

The V call is TRBV7-3, the J call TRBJ1-1; possible D gene TRBD1, 5 bases. V lost 3 bases and J lost 4, with 9 bases in between. In germline, CDR1 is SGHTA, CDR2 FQGTGA. The CDR3 covers 13 residues. CDR3 in DNA: TGTGCCAGCAGCTTCGACAGTGGCACTGAAGCTTTCTTT. Its protein product is CASSFDSGTEAFF.

The rearrangement uses TRBV30 and TRBJ1-2, with TRBD1 as a possible D gene (5 bases). This CDR3 contains 12 residues. CDR1 and CDR2 from the germline V gene are GTSNPN and SVGIG (reference sequence). V lost 3 bases, J lost 8 bases, and 13 bases lay in between. CDR3: CAWRAPAGGYTF. The CDR3 DNA reads TGTGCCTGGAGGGCCCCTGCAGGGGGCTACACCTTC.